What follows describes a single T cell receptor (beta chain). Its antigen remains unidentified. At one boundary the junction diverges from the germline segment, which might be a read error. This sample also contains other DNA sequences that code for the same CDR3. TCRbeta CDR3 regions were amplified from genomic DNA using the immunoSEQ Assay, a bias-controlled multiplex PCR. The original pipeline was this. The number of nucleated cells in each sample was estimated by amplification of reference gene primers within the assay. To quantify the absolute abundance of each unique TCRbeta CDR3 rearrangement, sequence reads were collapsed and filtered. For each sample, productive Simpson clonality was calculated by taking the square root of Simpson's diversity index across productive rearrangements. This immuneACCESS table, as held by TCRdb, lists in-frame sequences with V and J called but not all clones. Of the missing ones, under half trace to an unresolved V gene in checked studies; the others have no known cause. That table furnishes V, J and clone size, whereas the DNA furnished D and trimming. Present in this sample are fewer than 500,000 clones, 75% to 90% of which were seen just once. Around 4.5% of the sample goes to the ten largest clones.

The data were obtained in a study of blood T cell repertoires in COVID-19 (dated by TCRdb to 2018 to 2021). About the study as a whole: Collaborator samples came from the United States, Italy and Spain and covered acute and convalescent phases of COVID-19. A de-identified subject ID, COVID-19 status, age in years and sex were almost always included in the sample metadata. Deeply sampled blood TCRbeta repertoires from subjects exposed to, actively infected with, or recovered from COVID-19 were included in the dataset. The repertoires were made available in a free public database intended to serve as a resource for research on the immune response to SARS-CoV-2. The material from the prospective study consisted of cDNA or gDNA derived from T cells, B-cell-depleted T cells, or PBMCs. Where available, HLA class I and class II types were obtained from metadata supplied by the sample provider rather than from assay-based typing. The samples were drawn from two sources: the first 160 participants of the ongoing ImmuneRACE study, and over 950 subjects contributed by 6 global collaborators. Paper-wide results and their limitations: The amount of clinical and demographic metadata varied by source and participant and was provided uncurated.

The collaborating institutions used their own protocols to collect whole blood in K2EDTA tubes. For TCRbeta analysis, collaborators shipped samples in one of three forms: frozen whole blood, isolated PBMCs, or DNA extracted from either of those sample types. The sample taken for sequencing was peripheral blood. This sequence originates from a woman aged 25 to 45 with acute or convalescent COVID-19.

The CDR3 protein sequence reads: CASSVYHRETSNQPQHF. The DNA is as follows: TGCGCCAGTAGTGTATACCACCGGGAGACTAGCAATCAGCCCCAGCATTTT. The sequence joins TRBV19 to TRBJ1-5; no D gene call is confident. Reading from cysteine to phenylalanine, the CDR3 counts 17 amino acids. The only DNA kept is the CDR3, 51 bases in frame from the first base. CDR1 and CDR2 are drawn from the germline V gene (reference sequence): LNHDA, SQIVND.